Listed below are T cell receptor beta chains from one sample, sequenced in a study of T cell repertoires in cytomegalovirus infection. TCRdb re-analysed the reads in MiXCR, keeping a single row per CDR3 protein. In the table there are roughly 200,000 distinct CDR3 sequences, around 35% of which are singletons. Their specific antigens are unknown. The sequencing used CD8+ T cells from cultured PBMCs, collected from culture after CMV antigen stimulation. These receptors were taken from a human donor in good health (CMV status not recorded). Some clones in this sample may be carry-over from other donors' samples. CDR3s include the opening cysteine and the closing phenylalanine or tryptophan. D genes are given only for firm matches. Some rows mark clone size as missing; the rest say once, few, many or name a class of expanded clone.

>.|TRBV12-5|.|13|TRBJ1-1
CASGFTGNSEAFF
TGTGCTAGTGGTTTTACGGGTAACTCTGAAGCTTTCTTT
>few|TRBV7-8|.|13|TRBJ2-3
CAASWGSTDTQYF
TGTGCCGCATCGTGGGGAAGCACAGATACGCAGTATTTT
>.|TRBV29-1|.|13|TRBJ1-1
CSVPGQRSAEAFF
TGCAGCGTTCCCGGACAGCGAAGCGCTGAAGCTTTCTTT
>few|TRBV6-1|TRBD2|15|TRBJ2-3
CASSEKAGGPDTQYF
TGTGCCAGCAGTGAAAAAGCGGGAGGGCCAGATACGCAGTATTTT
>few|TRBV7-2|TRBD2|16|TRBJ2-1
CASSPGLAGVGGEQFF
TGTGCCAGCAGCCCGGGACTAGCGGGAGTGGGGGGTGAGCAGTTCTTC
>few|TRBV20-1|TRBD2|21|TRBJ2-1
CSARDRAGLAGGGFSYNEQFF
TGCAGTGCTAGAGATCGCGCGGGACTAGCGGGAGGAGGATTTTCCTACAATGAGCAGTTCTTC
>few|TRBV19|TRBD2|15|TRBJ2-3
CASSPGLRYTDTQYF
TGTGCCAGTAGTCCGGGACTACGATACACAGATACGCAGTATTTT
>once|TRBV7-4|.|15|TRBJ2-7
CASSLDSLYPYEQYF
TGTGCCAGCAGCCTGGACAGTCTTTACCCCTACGAGCAGTACTTC
>.|TRBV28|.|13|TRBJ2-4
CASRPLRENIQYF
TGTGCCAGCAGGCCCTTGAGGGAAAACATTCAGTACTTC
>few|TRBV12-3/TRBV12-4|.|13|TRBJ2-5
CASSLTSKETQYF
TGTGCCAGCAGTTTAACTAGCAAAGAGACCCAGTACTTC
>few|TRBV28|TRBD1|16|TRBJ2-5
CASSFLYRGLQETQYF
TGTGCCAGCAGTTTTCTCTACAGGGGGCTCCAGGAGACCCAGTACTTC
>many|TRBV27|TRBD1|14|TRBJ1-1
CASRPTGRNTEAFF
TGTGCCAGCAGACCGACAGGGAGGAACACTGAAGCTTTCTTT
>.|TRBV6-6|.|15|TRBJ2-5
CASSYSPRGVETQYF
TGTGCCAGCAGTTACTCACCCAGGGGGGTAGAGACCCAGTACTTC
>.|TRBV2|.|14|TRBJ1-2
CASSEVAGFYGYTF
TGTGCCAGCAGTGAAGTTGCAGGGTTCTATGGCTACACCTTC
>few|TRBV2|.|13|TRBJ2-7
CASSDFDSYEQYF
TGTGCCAGCAGTGATTTTGACAGCTACGAGCAGTACTTC
>few|TRBV27|.|13|TRBJ1-4
CASSLAGTEKLFF
TGTGCCAGCAGTTTAGCCGGTACTGAAAAACTGTTTTTT
>few|TRBV20-1|.|13|TRBJ2-1
CSATGFPHNEQFF
TGCAGTGCTACGGGCTTCCCCCACAATGAGCAGTTCTTC
>.|TRBV7-8|.|13|TRBJ1-6
CASSPGSNSPLHF
TGTGCCAGCAGCCCGGGGTCTAATTCACCCCTCCACTTT
>once|TRBV7-6|.|14|TRBJ1-4
CASSRSGHNEKLFF
TGTGCCAGCAGCCGGTCGGGGCATAATGAAAAACTGTTTTTT
>few|TRBV7-2|TRBD2|15|TRBJ2-7
CASSLSSGSLYEQYF
TGTGCCAGCAGCCTATCTAGCGGGAGTCTCTACGAGCAGTACTTC
>few|TRBV30|.|13|TRBJ2-1
CAWSQGGYNEQFF
TGTGCCTGGAGCCAGGGCGGTTACAATGAGCAGTTCTTC
>.|TRBV11-2|.|15|TRBJ2-7
CASSFQQGGVYDQYF
TGTGCCAGCAGCTTTCAGCAGGGGGGGGTCTACGATCAGTACTTC
>few|TRBV27|.|16|TRBJ1-2
CASSPSPGTANYGYTF
TGTGCCAGCAGTCCCTCCCCAGGGACCGCTAACTATGGCTACACCTTC
>.|TRBV27|TRBD1|16|TRBJ1-1
CASSPSAGQTNTEAFF
TGTGCCAGCAGTCCGTCAGCGGGACAGACGAACACTGAAGCTTTCTTT
>many|TRBV7-8|TRBD2|19|TRBJ2-1
CASSPPGAGGFNSYNEQFF
TGTGCCAGCAGCCCCCCGGGGGCGGGGGGCTTCAACTCCTACAATGAGCAGTTCTTC
>few|TRBV12-3/TRBV12-4|TRBD2|16|TRBJ2-2
CASSKIAGGHTGELFF
TGTGCCAGCAGCAAAATAGCGGGGGGTCACACCGGGGAGCTGTTTTTT
>.|TRBV28|TRBD2|15|TRBJ2-5
CASSSHLAGQETQYF
TGTGCCAGCAGTTCCCATTTAGCGGGACAAGAGACCCAGTACTTC
>few|TRBV12-3/TRBV12-4|TRBD2|15|TRBJ2-2
CASSTSGRETGELFF
TGTGCCAGCAGCACTAGCGGGAGGGAAACCGGGGAGCTGTTTTTT
>.|TRBV27|.|14|TRBJ2-7
CASSLVRGVNEQYF
TGTGCCAGCAGTTTGGTCAGGGGAGTAAACGAGCAGTACTTC
>.|TRBV7-9|.|12|TRBJ1-1
CASSPSLEKAFF
TGTGCCAGCAGCCCATCACTCGAGAAAGCTTTCTTT
>many|TRBV7-2|.|13|TRBJ1-1
CASSFRGRTEAFF
TGTGCCAGCAGCTTTCGGGGGAGAACTGAAGCTTTCTTT
>.|TRBV7-9|.|11|TRBJ1-2
CASSIGSNYTF
TGTGCCAGCAGCATTGGGTCTAACTACACCTTC